The source of this TCR beta chain is a study of blood T cells in healthy people across ages. Trimming pared 4 bases from V and 0 bases from J, leaving 6 bases between. CDR1 is SQVTM and CDR2 is ANQGSEA in the germline V gene. The CDR3 length is 13 residues. Collection of 9.5 to 10 milliliters of peripheral blood was performed for each donor. Primed by a sample-barcoded 5' primer and a J-beta primer mix, a second PCR proceeded for about 6 to 11 cycles. Each CDR3 protein is one row after TCRdb ran MiXCR on the 5' RACE reads. The sample has about 1,500,000 distinct CDR3 sequences; 42% are singletons. Specimen: blood. The clonotype was recovered from a woman in her late teens or twenties in good health. The chain is built from TRBV29-1 and TRBJ2-2; D might be TRBD1 (5 bases). The CDR3 here is CSVAGSNTGELFF. CDR3 sequence (DNA): TGCAGCGTTGCAGGGTCGAACACCGGGGAGCTGTTTTTT.